Sequencing of this T cell receptor beta chain was carried out in a study of shared clonotypes between healthy human individuals. At the level of the study: Per donor, CD8 memory used one plate, CD8 naive used two, CD4 memory used three and CD4 naive used three. General study points: Clonotypes shared by all four sorted-subset donors had higher generation probabilities than non-shared clonotypes. Enrolling few donors narrowed the genetic and exposure-history diversity that was represented.

Replicate PCRs for sorted subsets used roughly 200 ng DNA; this equaled about 30,000 T cell genomes. The assay was immunoSEQ multiplex PCR, and TCRdb's table has in-frame clones only and misses some. The table records 2 million to 3 million clones, 85% to 95% of them present only once. This CDR3 comprises 15 residues. V lost 9 bases, J lost 4 bases, and 11 bases stayed unmatched. On this clone itself: What it binds is unknown.

The chain joins TRBV23-1 to TRBJ1-4; 7 positions match TRBD1. TRBV23-1 is given ORF status, its function remaining uncertain. Sequencing used naive CD4+ T cells sorted from blood. As to subset: CD45RA+ positively selected. The TCR was taken from a man between 18 and 35 years old in good health. CDR3 DNA: TGCGCCAGGATTAAACAGGGGCCCTATAATGAAAAACTGTTTTTT. Encoded protein: CARIKQGPYNEKLFF.